Below, 10 T cell receptor beta chains from the same sample are listed, as sequenced in a study of CD8 T cells in ankylosing spondylitis. Study-wide findings and caveats: Blood of patients with ankylosing spondylitis appeared to be characterized by a TCR beta motif of eight highly homologous variants.

TCRdb passed the 5' RACE reads through MiXCR, listing each CDR3 protein once. The top ten clones hold roughly 15% of a sample with some 330,000 distinct CDR3 sequences, less than 9.5% of them seen once. For these TCRs, the target antigens are not known. Sequenced: blood, either unsorted or a sorted T cell fraction (not recorded which). Receptor source: a male donor with ankylosing spondylitis.

There are a few counts of this clonotype. This sequence joins TRBV28 and TRBJ2-7, with a weak D call TRBD1 (6 bases). This CDR3 contains 14 residues. The V end was cut by 7 bases, the J end by 3 bases, with 16 bases between. Germline V gene data show CDR1 as MDHEN and CDR2 as SYDVKM. The CDR3 DNA sequence: TGTGCCAGCACTCCCGTAGGACAGCGCTACGAGCAGTACTTC. It is translated as CASTPVGQRYEQYF.

The V and J genes are TRBV9 and TRBJ2-1, with D perhaps being TRBD1 or TRBD2 (5 bases each). Germline-derived CDR1 and CDR2 are SGDLS and YYNGEE. The CDR3 length is 14 residues. V lost 4 bases and J lost 15, with 23 bases in between. CDR3 sequence: CASSMEGTSRRPFF. The DNA of the CDR3 is TGTGCCAGCAGCATGGAAGGGACCTCCCGACGTCCGTTCTTC.

This clonotype was detected many times. The chain carries TRBV4-1 and TRBJ2-1; TRBD1 aligns across 7 bases. With V trimmed by 4 bases and J by 2 bases, 8 bases remained unmatched. The CDR3 is 16 residues long. Per germline, CDR1 MGHRA and CDR2 YSYEKL. The CDR3 loop is CASSPLRDRAYNEQFF. Here the CDR3 DNA reads TGCGCCAGCAGCCCCCTCCGGGACAGAGCCTACAATGAGCAGTTCTTC.

The CDR3 DNA is TGTGCCAGCTCAGCGGACAGAATCACCGGGGAGCTGTTTTTT. This sequence encodes CASSADRITGELFF. This chain joins TRBV18 and TRBJ2-2; the D gene is possibly TRBD1 (6 bases). V shed 5 bases and J shed 4 bases, with 11 bases lying between them. CDR3 length: 14 amino acids. CDR1 and CDR2 from the germline V gene are KGHSH and LQKENI. Full variable domain (remainder filled in from reference TRBV18 and TRBJ2-2): NAGVMQNPRHLVRRRGQEARLRCSPMKGHSHVYWYRQLPEEGLKFMVYLQKENIIDESGMPKERFSAEFPKEGPSILRIQQVVRGDSAAYFCASSADRITGELFFGEGSRLTVL.

This clonotype was counted a few times. CDR3 in amino acids: CASSQGQGPTETQYF. Written as DNA, the CDR3 is TGTGCCAGCAGTCAGGGACAGGGCCCCACAGAGACCCAGTACTTC. The genes are TRBV27 and TRBJ2-5; 9 bases align to TRBD1. Trimming took 5 bases from V and 4 from J; bases not matched to a gene: 8. The CDR3 loop spans 15 amino acids. The germline CDR1 and CDR2 sequences are MNHEY and SMNVEV (reference sequence).

This clonotype was detected a few times. The V gene is TRBV12-3 or TRBV12-4, the J gene TRBJ2-6; tentatively, D is TRBD1 (6 bases). Trimming took 1 base from V and 2 from J, leaving 12 bases between them. This CDR3 is built from 17 residues. The CDR3 protein is CASSLVQGDAGANVLTF. CDR3 coding DNA: TGTGCCAGCAGTTTAGTACAGGGTGATGCTGGGGCCAACGTCCTGACTTTC.

Only a few counts were recorded for this clonotype. CDR3 DNA sequence: TGTGCCATCAGGCTGAGCAGTAGCTCCTACGAGCAGTACTTC. Its translation: CAIRLSSSSYEQYF. The rearrangement joins TRBV10-3 to TRBJ2-7; D not certain. The CDR3 runs 14 residues. CDR1 is ENHRY and CDR2 is SYGVKD in the germline V gene. Trimming removed 6 bases from V and 0 bases from J, with 12 bases in between.

At least ten counts were recorded for this clonotype. The chain recombines TRBV20-1 with TRBJ1-2; possibly TRBD1 for D (5 bases). In germline, CDR1 is DFQATT, CDR2 SNEGSKA (reference sequence). V lost 3 bases, J lost 4 bases, and 12 bases lay in between. The length of the CDR3 is 13 residues. The CDR3 reads CSARVGQIYGYTF. In nucleotides, the CDR3 is TGCAGTGCTAGGGTGGGGCAGATCTATGGCTACACCTTC.

This clonotype was seen ten or more times. This rearrangement joins TRBV27 to TRBJ2-7; D perhaps matches TRBD1 (6 bases). CDR3 length equals 13 residues. The V and J ends lost 4 bases and 6 bases respectively, with 13 bases between them. Germline V gene data show CDR1 as MNHEY and CDR2 as SMNVEV (reference sequence). The CDR3 here is CASSSYRAGEQYF. The CDR3 DNA sequence: TGTGCCAGCAGTTCTTACAGGGCGGGCGAGCAGTACTTC.

The chain couples TRBV3-1 to TRBJ1-3, with 10 bases lining up with TRBD1. The CDR3 loop spans 17 amino acids. J gave up 2 bases and V 3 bases, and 7 bases lay outside the gene matches. CDR1 and CDR2 from the germline V gene are LGHDT and YNNKEL (reference sequence). CDR3 residues: CASSHHPGQGPGNTIYF. Written as DNA, the CDR3 is TGTGCCAGCAGCCATCATCCGGGACAGGGGCCTGGAAACACCATATATTTT.